This TCR beta chain was recovered during a study of PD-1 blockade in mismatch repair-deficient tumors. This CDR3 spans 15 amino acids. V was pared by 6 bases and J by 5 bases, with 6 bases of the junction left unmatched. Per germline, CDR1 MDHEN and CDR2 SYDVKM. Clones were read by immunoSEQ multiplex PCR, and TCRdb kept only the in-frame ones, dropping some. The sample includes some 40,000 clones, over 80% of them seen just once. This sample comprised PBMCs, obtained around 38 weeks after starting pembrolizumab. This TCR was recovered from an adult with mismatch repair-deficient cancer. The genes are TRBV28 and TRBJ1-5; 11 nucleotides agree with TRBD1. CDR3 loop: CASRDGQGAYQPQHF. The DNA of the CDR3 is TGTGCCAGCAGGGACGGACAGGGGGCATATCAGCCCCAGCATTTT.